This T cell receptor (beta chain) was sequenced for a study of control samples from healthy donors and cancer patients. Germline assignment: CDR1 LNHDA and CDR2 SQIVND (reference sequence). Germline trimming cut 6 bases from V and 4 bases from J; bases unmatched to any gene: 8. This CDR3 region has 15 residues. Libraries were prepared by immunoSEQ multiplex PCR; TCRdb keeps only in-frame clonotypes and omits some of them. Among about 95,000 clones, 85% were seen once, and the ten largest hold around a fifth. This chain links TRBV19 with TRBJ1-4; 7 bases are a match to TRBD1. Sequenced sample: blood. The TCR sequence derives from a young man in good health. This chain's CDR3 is CASSTPGQFNEKLFF. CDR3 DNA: TGTGCCAGTAGCACTCCGGGACAGTTTAATGAAAAACTGTTTTTT.